This T cell receptor (beta chain) was sequenced during a study of T cell changes during pregnancy in multiple sclerosis. The data were produced by immunoSEQ multiplex PCR, yet TCRdb's version contains in-frame clones alone and is incomplete. The table shows around 70,000 clones, with more than 85% occurring only once. The germline V gene has CDR1 LNHDA and CDR2 SQIVND (reference sequence). The CDR3 loop spans 15 amino acids. Trimming removed 6 bases from V and 4 bases from J; junction bases left unmatched: 6. The genes are TRBV19 and TRBJ2-2; 9 positions match TRBD1. This TCR came from a female donor in good health, enrolled as a control in a pregnancy study. Specimen: peripheral blood, collected in the first trimester of pregnancy. As DNA, the CDR3 is TGTGCCAGTAGCCGGGACAGGGCGTTCACCGGGGAGCTGTTTTTT. Protein sequence: CASSRDRAFTGELFF. Together with reference TRBV19 and TRBJ2-2, the CDR3 gives the full variable domain: DGGITQSPKYLFRKEGQNVTLSCEQNLNHDAMYWYRQDPGQGLRLIYYSQIVNDFQKGDIAEGYSVSREKKESFPLTVTSAQKNPTAFYLCASSRDRAFTGELFFGEGSRLTVL.